One sample yielded the 24 T cell receptor beta chains listed below, sequenced in a study of CXCR3-negative and CXCR3-positive naive CD8 T cells. Study results and caveats: Naive CXCR3-positive cells had TRB CDR3s more hydrophobic than those of CXCR3-negative naive cells.

For these TCRs, the target antigens are not known. Researchers prepared the TRB cDNA libraries using 5' RACE with UMI labels. TCRdb processed the 5' RACE reads again and assigns one entry to each CDR3 protein, with no DNA. Its clone listing holds about 92,000 distinct CDR3 sequences. The sample consisted of naive CXCR3+ CD8+ T cells from blood. Regarding subset: CD45RO-CCR7+CD27+CD95- naive CD8+ T cells expressing CXCR3 (TNR3+). The receptors derive from a human donor in good health. Some clones in this sample may be carry-over from other donors' samples.

The genes are TRBV9 and TRBJ2-1; TCRdb lists TRBD2, though no DNA is available to test this call. Germline values: CDR1 SGDLS, CDR2 YYNGEE. The CDR3 runs 16 residues. CDR3 protein: CASSVGVAGDRNEQFF.

V gene TRBV11-2 combines with J gene TRBJ2-1; the D gene TCRdb calls, TRBD1, cannot be checked with no DNA. The CDR3 runs 15 residues. Germline V CDR1 and CDR2: SGHAT, FQNNGV. The CDR3 protein is CASSLGPVTPNEQFF.

The V call is TRBV27, the J call TRBJ1-2; absent DNA, TCRdb's TRBD1 call cannot be checked. The germline V gene has CDR1 MNHEY and CDR2 SMNVEV (reference sequence). There are 15 residues in the CDR3. The CDR3 reads CASSSFQVPFHGYTF.

The chain has TRBV5-1 and TRBJ1-5; the D call of TRBD1 rests on TCRdb alone, since no DNA is present to check it. CDR3 length equals 15 residues. Germline V gives CDR1 SGHRS, CDR2 YFSETQ. This chain's CDR3 is CASSLGTGANQPQHF. Full variable domain (missing parts from reference TRBV5-1 and TRBJ1-5): KAGVTQTPRYLIKTRGQQVTLSCSPISGHRSVSWYQQTPGQGLQFLFEYFSETQRNKGNFPGRFSGRQFSNSRSEMNVSTLELGDSALYLCASSLGTGANQPQHFGDGTRLSIL.

V gene TRBV4-3 combines with J gene TRBJ2-1. There are 13 residues in the CDR3. CDR1 LGHNA and CDR2 YSLEER come from the germline V gene. CDR3 sequence reads: CASSQDGYNEQFF.

The V gene is TRBV5-1, the J gene TRBJ2-1; TCRdb outputs TRBD1, but without DNA this stays unchecked. The germline V gene has CDR1 SGHRS and CDR2 YFSETQ. CDR3 length: 15 amino acids. The CDR3 sequence is CASSLSYRGDNEQFF.

The chain joins TRBV2 to TRBJ2-1; checking the TCRdb D call of TRBD1 is not possible without DNA. This CDR3 region has 14 residues. The germline gives CDR1 SNHLY, CDR2 FYNNEI. The CDR3: CASHITGTQNEQFF.

V gene TRBV21-1 combines with J gene TRBJ2-7; TCRdb returns TRBD1, unconfirmable since there is no DNA. TRBV21-1 is assigned pseudogene status. The CDR3 is 15 amino acids. This CDR3 is CASSNPGTGVYEQYF.

V is TRBV29-1 and J is TRBJ2-1; TCRdb proposes TRBD2, but this gene call is untestable without DNA. The germline gives CDR1 SQVTM, CDR2 ANQGSEA. The length of the CDR3 is 16 residues. The CDR3 reads CSVLTGEGRSYNEQFF.

CDR3 sequence reads: CASSFHPRHGTQETQYF. The rearrangement joins TRBV12-3 or TRBV12-4 to TRBJ2-5; there is no DNA to check the TCRdb D call of TRBD1. The CDR3 length is 17 residues.

The chain uses TRBV5-1 and TRBJ2-7; the D call of TRBD2 rests on TCRdb alone, since no DNA is present to check it. Germline CDR1 SGHRS, CDR2 YFSETQ. CDR3 length: 17 amino acids. The chain's CDR3 is CASSLGWTSGESYEQYF.

J is TRBJ1-2 and V is TRBV29-1; TCRdb lists TRBD1, though no DNA is available to test this call. This CDR3 is 11 amino acids long. Per the germline V gene, CDR1 is SQVTM and CDR2 is ANQGSEA. The CDR3 is CSVRDGYGYTF. Drawing the rest from reference TRBV29-1 and TRBJ1-2, the complete variable domain is SAVISQKPSRDICQRGTSLTIQCQVDSQVTMMFWYRQQPGQSLTLIATANQGSEATYESGFVIDKFPISRPNLTFSTLTVSNMSPEDSSIYLCSVRDGYGYTFGSGTRLTVV.

The rearrangement links TRBV7-9 to TRBJ2-1. Germline loops: CDR1 SEHNR, CDR2 FQNEAQ (reference sequence). The CDR3 totals 14 residues. The CDR3 protein is CASSRAGEIDEQFF.

The rearrangement uses TRBV28 and TRBJ2-3; TCRdb returns TRBD2, unconfirmable since there is no DNA. The CDR3 length is 17 residues. Germline CDR1 reads MDHEN; CDR2 reads SYDVKM. The chain's CDR3 is CASSLGLAGEDTDTQYF.

The rearrangement joins TRBV29-1 to TRBJ2-2. The CDR3 sequence is 11 residues long. Germline V gene lookup returns CDR1 SQVTM and CDR2 ANQGSEA. The CDR3 protein is CSVASTGELFF.

The chain carries TRBV28 and TRBJ2-2; the D gene TCRdb calls, TRBD1, cannot be checked with no DNA. The CDR3 has 15 residues. In germline, CDR1 is MDHEN, CDR2 SYDVKM. CDR3 loop: CASSPGGLYSGELFF.

The chain is built from TRBV28 and TRBJ2-2; TCRdb's assignment of TRBD1 cannot be checked, as there is no DNA. Germline CDR1 is MDHEN and CDR2 is SYDVKM. The CDR3 runs to 18 residues. The CDR3 sequence is CASSQLYRDRINTGELFF.

J is TRBJ1-2 and V is TRBV29-1; TCRdb lists TRBD1, though no DNA is available to test this call. This CDR3 region has 14 residues. Germline V gene sequence: CDR1 SQVTM, CDR2 ANQGSEA. CDR3 region: CSVEGRQGISGYTF.

This chain links TRBV23-1 with TRBJ1-4. TRBV23-1 has ORF status, its function being uncertain. The CDR3 runs 16 residues. The CDR3 spells CASSQSGREEGEKLFF.

The chain is built from TRBV24-1 and TRBJ2-1; lacking DNA, the TRBD2 call made by TCRdb goes unchecked. The CDR3 sequence is 18 residues long. Germline lookup yields CDR1 KGHDR and CDR2 SFDVKD. CDR3 amino acids: CATSTGDGSSRSYNEQFF.

This chain links TRBV19 with TRBJ2-1; TCRdb selects TRBD1, and the lack of DNA leaves this call unchecked. The CDR3 covers 15 residues. CDR1 is LNHDA and CDR2 is SQIVND in the germline V gene (reference sequence). This CDR3 reads CASTAQGAFTNEQFF.

The J gene is TRBJ1-1, the V gene TRBV28; TCRdb's D call, TRBD1, is unchecked because there is no DNA. The germline V gene encodes CDR1 MDHEN and CDR2 SYDVKM. CDR3 length: 13 amino acids. CDR3: CAVGAPGNTEAFF.

The chain employs TRBV19 and TRBJ2-1; TCRdb selects TRBD2, and the lack of DNA leaves this call unchecked. This CDR3 spans 12 amino acids. Germline V gives CDR1 LNHDA, CDR2 SQIVND (reference sequence). CDR3 protein: CASSSASNEQFF.

This chain connects TRBV5-6 to TRBJ2-1. Germline loops: CDR1 SGHDT, CDR2 YYEEEE. CDR3 length: 14 residues. CDR3 residues: CASSLSLSHNEQFF.